Detailed here is one TCR beta chain. Only a few counts were recorded for this clonotype. Its cognate antigen has yet to be identified. Base quality data are lacking; no much larger clone is found one base away. This sample is drawn from a study of identical twins (dated by TCRdb to about 2016). Context from the whole study: TCR alpha and beta repertoires from monozygotic twins, unrelated adults of various ages and cord blood were deep-sequenced to test whether fetal clonotypes persist. Replicate twin experiments were performed at different times using different library preparation protocols to rule out contamination. Summary of the overall study and its limitations: In monozygotic twins, out-of-frame TCR alpha sharing was systematically underestimated by recombination models, although the models agreed with sharing between unrelated individuals. A weaker excess of twin sharing was found in beta out-of-frame sequences because the signal-to-noise ratio was lowered by fewer shared sequences. Invariant T cells such as MAIT and iNKT could partly confound zero-insertion analyses, although diverse VJ usage argued against such confounding for most clonotypes. Fewer insertions were carried by abundant cord blood beta clonotypes; a weaker similar trend was observed in young adult naive repertoires, while no such trend was observed in memory repertoires. Because the same donors could not be followed over many years, the conclusions depended on cross-sectional statistical analysis. Compared with coincidental sharing between unrelated individuals, out-of-frame TCR alpha sequences shared between twins showed an excess of sequences with low generation probability.

To prepare the library, 5' RACE was applied. Sequencing was performed on an Illumina HiSeq 2000. Template switching added a universal primer binding site, and the final cDNA carried a unique molecular identifier that allowed TCR cDNA molecules to be counted accurately. First-strand cDNA for TCR alpha and beta chains was synthesized from specific primers in the conserved constant-segment region. To control for contamination, every cDNA library carried two barcodes: a SMART-Mk sample barcode plus Illumina barcodes. Two successive PCR steps introduced TruSeq adapter sequences along with Illumina sample barcodes. Sequencing of the TCR alpha and beta cDNA libraries was done on the Illumina HiSeq platform using custom primers. In the paper's pipeline: MiGEC processed the raw reads to extract unique molecular identifiers, while MiXCR was used to determine the CDR3 positions. Recombination models were inferred per individual with the repgenHMM and IGoR tools using an EM algorithm. The analysis of shared clonotypes was done with the tcR package in R, with sharing normalized by the product of cloneset sizes. To study raw recombination without the effects of thymic and clonal selection, out-of-frame nonproductive sequences were analyzed. The public sequencing data were trimmed at Q25 with fastp and processed into clonotypes with MiXCR by TCRdb, which kept only in-frame beta chains. Duplicate CDR3 protein sequences are folded into a single record with the most common DNA and genes. The authors' filters were not applied to this entry. In all, the sample holds under 500,000 distinct CDR3 sequences, and 14% of those were seen once. The leading ten clones occupy more than 0.8% of the sample.

Every donor was a healthy Caucasian. The twin cohort consisted of three pairs of female monozygotic twins, all aged roughly 18 to 30 years. Positive isolation kits from Invitrogen were used to isolate CD4+ and CD8+ T cell populations. Sequences MDHEN (CDR1) and SYDVKM (CDR2) are obtained from the germline V gene. The CDR3 numbers 18 residues from cysteine through phenylalanine. The kept DNA is CDR3 alone, 54 bases in frame from the first base. Trimming accounts for 5 bases at V and 0 bases at J, while the number of junction bases matched to no gene is 10. This sample also belongs to another study, concerning yellow fever vaccine responses in identical twins. That second report states: The authors reported that the T cell response to vaccination in identical twins appeared partly convergent and partly personalized. In the study, vaccine-responding T cell clones were precisely tracked in identical twins.

This TCR was recovered from a young woman in good health. The specimen sequenced was CD4+ T cells sorted from blood. Rearrangement joined TRBV28 to TRBJ1-6, with 7 bases matching TRBD1. The DNA reads TGTGCCAGCAGTCCCGTCCCGGGACAGCGCTCCTATAATTCACCCCTCCACTTT. It specifies CASSPVPGQRSYNSPLHF.